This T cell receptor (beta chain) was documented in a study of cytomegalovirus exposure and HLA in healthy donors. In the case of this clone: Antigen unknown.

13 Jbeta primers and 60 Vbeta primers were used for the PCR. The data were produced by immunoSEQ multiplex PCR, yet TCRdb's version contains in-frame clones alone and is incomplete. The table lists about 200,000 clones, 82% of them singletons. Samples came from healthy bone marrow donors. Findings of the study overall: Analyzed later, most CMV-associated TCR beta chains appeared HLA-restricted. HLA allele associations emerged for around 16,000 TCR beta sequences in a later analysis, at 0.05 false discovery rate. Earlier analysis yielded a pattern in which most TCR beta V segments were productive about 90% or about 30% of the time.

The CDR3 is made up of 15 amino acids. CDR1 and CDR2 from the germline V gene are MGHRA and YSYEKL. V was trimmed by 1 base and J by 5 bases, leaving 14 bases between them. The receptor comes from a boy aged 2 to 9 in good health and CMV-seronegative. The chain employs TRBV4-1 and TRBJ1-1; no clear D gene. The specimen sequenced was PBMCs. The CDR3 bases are TGCGCCAGCAGCCAAGGGGTGGCGAGGGAGACTGAAGCTTTCTTT. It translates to CASSQGVARETEAFF.